A selection of T cell receptor beta chains follows, all from one sample in a study of T-cell reconstitution after alpha-beta-depleted transplantation in children. Via MiXCR, TCRdb re-called the PCR reads, giving one row per CDR3 protein. Of 500,000 to 600,000 distinct CDR3 sequences listed, over 25% are singletons. The sample here was PBMCs, taken before TCRalphabeta/CD19-depleted stem cell transplant. These receptors all stem from a boy younger than two with Wiskott-Aldrich syndrome, due to receive a stem cell transplant. Both conserved end residues are part of each CDR3. A D gene is named only where the DNA matches it firmly. For some rows the clone size is stated as once, few or many, or as a class when expanded; others skip it.

>TRBJ1-1|.|TRBV5-1|few
TGCGCCAGCAGCTTTCAGGGAATGAACACTGAAGCTTTCTTT
CASSFQGMNTEAFF
>TRBJ2-7|.|TRBV28|few
TGTGCCAGCACCGCCCGGACGGGGGACTACGAGCAGTACTTC
CASTARTGDYEQYF
>TRBJ2-2|.|TRBV5-5|.
TGTGCCAGCAGCTTGAAAATGAGTCGGGCGCAGAACACCGGGGAGCTGTTTTTT
CASSLKMSRAQNTGELFF
>TRBJ2-2|TRBD1|TRBV20-1|few
TGCAGTGCCCAGACAGGGGGGAACACCGGGGAGCTGTTTTTT
CSAQTGGNTGELFF
>TRBJ2-5|TRBD2|TRBV7-6|few
TGTGCCAGCAGCTTGGATCCAGCGGGAAGGGAGACCCAGTACTTC
CASSLDPAGRETQYF
>TRBJ2-3|.|TRBV3-1|.
TGTGCCAGCAGCCCCCAGGGTCCCCCGCAGTATTTT
CASSPQGPPQYF
>TRBJ2-4|.|TRBV20-1|.
TGCAGTGCTCCCGGGTTAGCCAAAAACATTCAGTACTTC
CSAPGLAKNIQYF
>TRBJ2-1|.|TRBV20-1|.
TGCAGTGCTAGAGATTTACGGGGGAACAATGAGCAGTTCTTC
CSARDLRGNNEQFF
>TRBJ1-1|.|TRBV6-6|.
TGTGCCAGCTTGACAACCACGAACACTGAAGCTTTCTTT
CASLTTTNTEAFF
>TRBJ2-1|.|TRBV6-2/TRBV6-3|.
TGTGCCAGCAGTTACGTGGGTAGCTCCTACAATGAGCAGTTCTTC
CASSYVGSSYNEQFF
>TRBJ1-3|.|TRBV20-1|.
TGCAGTGCTGCTGACAGGTCCTCTGGAAACACCATATATTTT
CSAADRSSGNTIYF
>TRBJ2-1|TRBD2|TRBV15|.
TGTGCCACCAGCATCGACCTCATAGCGGGTCGCTACAATGAGCAGTTCTTC
CATSIDLIAGRYNEQFF
>TRBJ2-2|TRBD2|TRBV9|.
TGTGCCAGCAGCGTCCGGGGGGATTCGAACACCGGGGAGCTGTTTTTT
CASSVRGDSNTGELFF
>TRBJ2-1|.|TRBV11-2|.
TGTGCCAGCAGCGGCGAGCGGGCATCCTACAATGAGCAGTTCTTC
CASSGERASYNEQFF
>TRBJ1-6|.|TRBV20-1|.
TGCAGTGCTAGAGAAGGGGGGTTGAATTCACCCCTCCACTTT
CSAREGGLNSPLHF
>TRBJ2-3|.|TRBV5-5|.
TGTGCCAGCAGCTTGGAGACGGCTAGCACAGATACGCAGTATTTT
CASSLETASTDTQYF
>TRBJ2-5|.|TRBV14|.
TGTGCCAGCAGCAAGAATAACGGGGAGACCCAGTACTTC
CASSKNNGETQYF
>TRBJ1-3|.|TRBV5-1|few
TGCGCCAGCAGCTTGGGTGGTCAGAGCTCTGGAAACACCATATATTTT
CASSLGGQSSGNTIYF
>TRBJ2-4|.|TRBV20-1|few
TGCAGTGCTAGGATCGCGGAGATCGCCAAAAACATTCAGTACTTC
CSARIAEIAKNIQYF
>TRBJ2-1|.|TRBV27|few
TGTGCCAGCAGTTCAGCCGGGACATCAGACAATGAGCAGTTCTTC
CASSSAGTSDNEQFF
>TRBJ2-5|TRBD2|TRBV5-1|.
TGCGCCAGCTCCTTCCTAGCGGGAGATGAGACCCAGTACTTC
CASSFLAGDETQYF
>TRBJ2-7|TRBD2|TRBV28|.
TGTGCCACCAAACCAGCGGGATTAGTATACGAGCAGTACTTC
CATKPAGLVYEQYF
>TRBJ1-5|.|TRBV15|.
TGTGCCACCAGCAGAGCCGGGCCGGGCAATCAGCCCCAGCATTTT
CATSRAGPGNQPQHF
>TRBJ1-5|.|TRBV27|.
TGTGCCAGCAGGCAGGGAAATTACAATCAGCCCCAGCATTTT
CASRQGNYNQPQHF
>TRBJ2-1|TRBD1|TRBV7-9|.
TGTGCCAGCAGCCCCTCTGACAGGGGCACTCGTAATGAGCAGTTCTTC
CASSPSDRGTRNEQFF
>TRBJ2-1|TRBD2|TRBV5-4|few
TGTGCCAGCAGCCACAAACTTAGCGGGAGGGCCGTGAATGAGCAGTTCTTC
CASSHKLSGRAVNEQFF
>TRBJ1-2|.|TRBV5-1|few
TGCGCCAGCAGCTTGGTTCCGGAGGCTGGCTACACCTTC
CASSLVPEAGYTF
>TRBJ2-1|.|TRBV20-1|.
TGCAGTGCTTCCTTGGGTAGCGGCTCCTACAATGAGCAGTTCTTC
CSASLGSGSYNEQFF
>TRBJ2-3|TRBD1|TRBV20-1|.
TGCAGTGCTATCGACAGGGTAACAGATACGCAGTATTTT
CSAIDRVTDTQYF
>TRBJ2-1|.|TRBV18|.
TGTGCCAGCTCACCCGGGACTTCTGACAATGAGCAGTTCTTC
CASSPGTSDNEQFF
>TRBJ2-4|.|TRBV5-1|few
TGCGCCAGCAGCTTAGACCTGAGCATTCAGTACTTC
CASSLDLSIQYF
>TRBJ2-1|.|TRBV15|.
TGTGCCACCAGCAGAGATTTTGGGGCTTTCCTCGAGTTCTTC
CATSRDFGAFLEFF